Given below is one T cell receptor beta chain in context. The sample originates from a study of blood T cell repertoires in COVID-19. Study information: COVID-19 samples collected from the United States, Italy and Spain covered acute and convalescent phases. T cells, B-cell-depleted T cells, or PBMCs supplied cDNA or gDNA.

The assay was immunoSEQ multiplex PCR, and TCRdb's table has in-frame clones only and misses some. The sample lists 310,000 or so clones, about 90% seen once, with 5% to 7.5% in the top ten. Germline V gene lookup returns CDR1 SGHDN and CDR2 FVKESK. V was pared by 5 bases and J by 4 bases, with 11 bases of the junction left unmatched. The CDR3 runs 16 residues. The chain links TRBV14 to TRBJ2-1; 7 nucleotides line up with TRBD2. This receptor was obtained from a man in his late teens or twenties who had recovered from COVID-19. The sequencing input was peripheral blood. The CDR3 DNA reads TGTGCCAGCAGCGGGGGACTAAGCGCTGGGTACAATGAGCAGTTCTTC. It codes for CASSGGLSAGYNEQFF. Drawing the rest from reference TRBV14 and TRBJ2-1, the complete variable domain is EAGVTQFPSHSVIEKGQTVTLRCDPISGHDNLYWYRRVMGKEIKFLLHFVKESKQDESGMPNNRFLAERTGGTYSTLKVQPAELEDSGVYFCASSGGLSAGYNEQFFGPGTRLTVL.